This T cell receptor beta chain was identified in a study of cytomegalovirus exposure and HLA in healthy donors. Concerning this clone: The antigen remains unidentified.

The CDR3 is 14 amino acids. Germline values: CDR1 SGHRS, CDR2 YFSETQ. Germline trimming cut 4 bases from V and 3 bases from J; bases unmatched to any gene: 5. Findings of the study overall: CMV serostatus alone was available as immune exposure information. Diagnosis of cytomegalovirus status made by the classifier reportedly showed high specificity and sensitivity. HLA alleles were associated with 15,000 to 20,000 TCR beta sequences in a later analysis at 0.05 false discovery rate.

A multiplex PCR was run with 60 Vbeta primers and 13 Jbeta primers. Sequencing used immunoSEQ multiplex PCR; TCRdb keeps in-frame clones, though not all of them. The sample contains nearly 200,000 clones, 85% to 90% of which appear only once. The chain combines TRBV5-1 with TRBJ1-2, with 8 bases matching TRBD1. Sequences were obtained from PBMCs. The receptor comes from a man under 40 in good health and CMV-seronegative. The CDR3 DNA follows: TGCGCCAGCAGCATGGGACAGGAGCACTATGGCTACACCTTC. It encodes CASSMGQEHYGYTF.